This T cell receptor beta chain was profiled in a study of blood T cell repertoires in COVID-19 (dated by TCRdb to about 2020). Regarding the research as a whole: Samples from collaborators originated in the United States, Italy and Spain and spanned both the acute and convalescent phases of COVID-19. The prospective study material was composed of cDNA or gDNA derived from T cells, B-cell-depleted T cells, or PBMCs. Deeply sampled blood TCRbeta repertoires from subjects exposed to, actively infected with, or recovered from COVID-19 were included in the dataset. A freely available public database, intended as a resource for researchers studying the immune response to SARS-CoV-2, is where the repertoires were released. Samples came from the ongoing ImmuneRACE study (first 160 participants) plus 1,254 subjects from 6 global collaborators. Sample metadata almost always included a de-identified subject ID, COVID-19 status, age in years and sex. Where HLA class I and class II types were available, the types were taken from metadata supplied by the sample provider, not from assay-based typing.

The V end gives up 3 bases and the J end 0 bases, leaving 1 base in the junction not matched to a gene. Inclusive of the bounding cysteine and phenylalanine, the CDR3 is 16 residues long. Of the read, only the CDR3 DNA is kept; its 48 bases are in frame from base 1. The CDR1 and CDR2 encoded by the germline V gene (reference sequence) are SEHNR and FQNEAQ. The immunoSEQ Assay, a bias-controlled multiplex PCR, was used to amplify TCRbeta CDR3 regions from genomic DNA. Per the authors' processing: The number of nucleated cells in each sample was estimated by amplification of reference gene primers within the assay. To quantify the absolute abundance of each unique TCRbeta CDR3 rearrangement, sequence reads were collapsed and filtered. For each sample, productive Simpson clonality was calculated by taking the square root of Simpson's diversity index across productive rearrangements. TCRdb carries this immuneACCESS record with in-frame sequences only. Its versions omit some clonotypes, under half of them owing to an unresolved V gene in the studies checked, with the rest unexplained. The DNA gave D and trimming, while V, J and clone size come from that table. This sample lists a few hundred thousand clones; about 82% were detected once. The ten largest account for 1.5% to 2% of the sample.

The investigation overall reported the following: The quantity of clinical and demographic metadata differed by source and by participant and was supplied without curation.

Details on this clone: The specificity of this receptor is unknown. No qualities accompany the bases; no much larger clone lies one base away.

Collaborating institutions collected whole blood in K2EDTA tubes following their own protocols. For TCRbeta analysis, collaborators shipped samples in one of three forms: frozen whole blood, isolated PBMCs, or DNA extracted from either of those sample types. The TCR comes from a woman aged 50 to 60 with acute or convalescent COVID-19. The sequence joins TRBV7-9 to TRBJ2-3, with 12 junctional bases fitting TRBD2. Sequencing was performed on peripheral blood. The CDR3 is CASSFGTSGSTDTQYF. The nucleotide sequence reads TGTGCCAGCAGCTTCGGGACTAGCGGGAGCACAGATACGCAGTATTTT.